This T cell receptor beta chain derives from a study of CD8 T cells in ankylosing spondylitis. This clonotype was seen a handful of times. Its antigen is undetermined. Each CDR3 protein gets one entry after TCRdb re-called the 5' RACE reads with MiXCR. Seen here are some 340,000 distinct CDR3 sequences, roughly 14% observed once, and the top ten hold 0.95% to 1.4%. Study-level findings and limits: Matched ankylosing spondylitis synovial fluid reportedly showed significant enrichment of disease-linked clones. A TCR beta motif of fewer than 10 highly homologous variants seemed to mark ankylosing spondylitis blood.

The CDR3 runs 15 residues. V lost 2 bases, J lost 2 bases, and 13 bases lay in between. Germline V gene data show CDR1 as SGHRS and CDR2 as YFSETQ. The V gene is TRBV5-1, the J gene TRBJ1-2; possibly TRBD1 for D (5 bases). The sequence was obtained from a male donor with ankylosing spondylitis or in good health (not recorded which). Material: blood, either unsorted or a sorted T cell fraction (not recorded which). CDR3 region: CASSFDTGANYGYTF. The CDR3 DNA sequence: TGCGCCAGCAGCTTTGATACTGGGGCCAACTATGGCTACACCTTC.